This entry concerns a single T cell receptor beta chain. Its antigen is as yet unknown. The data originate from a study of cytomegalovirus exposure and HLA in healthy donors. Study-level points and caveats: Analyzed later, association rates of TCRs varied across HLA loci, with DRB1 most and HLA-C fewest. Many donors shared some public TCRs, even though most TCR sequences were rare. The listing of roughly 160 TCR beta chains classed them as cytomegalovirus-associated.

Germline CDR1 MNHEY, CDR2 SVGAGI. This CDR3 comprises 15 residues. V lost 0 bases and J 0 bases, leaving 7 bases between the germline ends. The PCR made use of 60 Vbeta and 13 Jbeta primers. Sequenced by immunoSEQ multiplex PCR; TCRdb stores in-frame clones only, minus some. The sample has more than 100,000 clones; around 80% are singletons. Donors counted as nominally healthy when sampled, yet unrecorded immune exposures were likely. Source material: PBMCs. The chain carries TRBV6-5 and TRBJ2-3, with D unresolved. This TCR came from a man aged 45-65 years in good health and CMV-seronegative. The CDR3 reads CASSYSFSSTDTQYF. In DNA, the CDR3 is TGTGCCAGCAGTTACTCGTTTAGTAGCACAGATACGCAGTATTTT.